This T cell receptor (beta chain) was identified in a study of graft-versus-host responses after intestinal transplantation (dated by TCRdb to the early 2020s). The study in broad terms: The transplants that recipients got were multivisceral, liver-intestinal, or isolated intestinal. Anti-thymocyte globulin induction was given to all recipients, followed by maintenance tacrolimus and steroids for two to four years. After intestinal transplantation, graft-versus-host and host-versus-graft alloreactive T cell clones were followed in the graft, circulation and bone marrow using bulk TCR-beta CDR3 sequencing. Alloreactive clones were identified by sequencing pre-transplant mixed lymphocyte reaction products and comparing them with unstimulated pre-transplant donor and recipient T cells. A cohort of 20 to 25 intestinal transplant recipients, including one retransplant, was enrolled, and a few patients lacking pretransplant specimens were excluded. A peak of at least 4% donor T cells among recipient peripheral blood mononuclear cells was the definition used for donor T cell macrochimerism. Samples from three later patients were sequenced in-house on an Illumina MiSeq with MiXCR processing rather than by the commercial service.

Library preparation was by the immunoSEQ multiplex PCR assay. For most patients, genomic DNA was isolated with the Qiagen DNeasy Blood and Tissue Kit and sent frozen to Adaptive Biotechnologies for TCR sequencing. High-throughput TCR-beta CDR3 sequencing of genomic DNA from most patients was performed by Adaptive Biotechnologies. Per the authors' processing: Adaptive's ImmunoSEQ software was the source of the TCR sequencing data for fewer than 20 patients, while three other patients were processed with MiXCR and VDJtools. CD4 versus CD8 sorting errors were corrected by removing sequences found in both subsets at a frequency ratio below 5:1. Because the origin of CDR3 nucleotide sequences shared between donor and recipient could not be assigned, those sequences were removed. To count as alloreactive, a clone needed at least 2-fold expansion over unstimulated cells and a minimum CFSE-low frequency of 0.002% (template counts) or 0.001% (read counts). Clones detected in sequenced pre-transplant spleen, lymph node, or MLR CFSE-low populations of the donor or recipient were defined as mappable. The cumulative frequency of alloreactive clones was calculated as a percentage of all sequences, weighted by copy number. The clones in this table, taken by TCRdb from immuneACCESS, are in-frame only. Not every clone is retained; where verified, under half of the shortfall comes from an unresolved V gene, and the cause of the rest is unknown. V, J and clone size are those of that table, while D and trimming were read from the DNA. Recorded for this sample are about 100,000 clones; about 90% of them occurred a single time. The ten largest make up 0.9% to 1% of the sample.

With regard to this clone: No cognate antigen has been identified for it. No much larger clonotype is one base removed from it; base qualities were not supplied.

The label giving this sample's time point can be read as: cells obtained before transplantation from donor or recipient. CD3+CD4+ and CD3+CD8+ populations were FACS-sorted from unstimulated pre-transplant donor and recipient cells taken from spleen or lymph nodes. What the work shows at the level of the full study, not this receptor alone: High GvH to HvG T cell clonal ratios were observed in the allografts of patients with donor T cell macrochimerism. Early after transplant, peak levels of circulating GvH clones were found to be associated with declines in HvG clones. Conclusions were limited by the relatively low number and heterogeneity of intestinal transplant patients. GvH clones were found in recipient bone marrow, and some of the GvH clones appeared earlier in ileal mucosa or blood, which is consistent with an intestinal mucosal origin.

From cysteine to phenylalanine, the CDR3 is 15 amino acids long. The sequence is cut down to CDR3 DNA, 45 bases in frame from base 1. Via the germline V gene, CDR1 is SGHRS and CDR2 YFSETQ. Trimming accounts for 5 bases at V and 5 bases at J, while the number of junction bases matched to no gene is 9. Sequencing was performed on unstimulated CD4+ T cells sorted from spleen or lymph node cells, taken before transplant. The clonotype comes from a human donor who was the organ donor for an intestinal transplant. In this chain, TRBV5-1 is recombined with TRBJ2-3, and TRBD1 matches 9 of the central bases. The CDR3 region: CASSKTGGLGDTQYF. The DNA sequence reads TGCGCCAGCAGTAAGACAGGGGGGTTAGGAGATACGCAGTATTTT.